This entry describes one T cell receptor (beta chain). The table came from immunoSEQ multiplex PCR; TCRdb's copy has only in-frame clones and leaves some out. The profile shows approximately 60,000 clones, over 70% of them singletons. This CDR3 has 14 amino acids. CDR1 and CDR2 from the germline V gene are MDHEN and SYDVKM. The J segment lost 3 bases and the V segment lost 6 bases, leaving 6 bases of the junction unmatched. The data are from a study of T cell responses to AZD1222 COVID-19 vaccine. The V gene is TRBV28, the J gene TRBJ1-2, with TRBD1 identical over 8 bases. The sequence derives from an adult in good health. The sequenced sample was peripheral blood, obtained on day 0 of AZD1222 vaccination. The DNA for the CDR3 is TGTGCCAGCAGCCGCCCGACAGGGGACTATGGCTACACCTTC. It is translated as CASSRPTGDYGYTF.